The clone carrying this T cell receptor (beta chain) has more than one count but fewer than ten. Its antigen is as yet unknown. The data stem from a study of regulatory T cells in long-lasting Graves disease. Overall study: The study counted Graves' disease as persistent given over 5 years of antithyroid drugs and positive TSH receptor antibodies.

Sample time point: persistent/refractory GD, antithyroid drugs over 5 years with positive TRAb. Preparation of the TCR library used RNA extracted from PBMCs. The study's findings and limits: New patients shared approximately 970 public clonotypes, and persistent patients shared more, with under 3,500. Compared with new cases, persistent Graves' patients showed reduced TCR diversity.

Building of the TCR beta libraries involved iRepertoire HTBI primers and Arm-PCR of CDR3 regions. TCRdb fed the multiplex PCR reads into MiXCR, producing one record per CDR3 protein. The sample lists some 470,000 distinct CDR3 sequences; 20% to 25% were seen once. The V gene lost 0 bases and the J gene lost 2 bases, with 8 bases spanning the gap. The CDR3 loop spans 15 amino acids. Germline CDR1 is LNHDA and CDR2 is SQIVND (reference sequence). Specimen: peripheral blood mononuclear cells (PBMCs), collected when the disease was refractory, from a patient treated with antithyroid drugs. This clonotype was sampled from a female donor with Graves disease. The chain is built from TRBV19 and TRBJ1-3; no firm D call. CDR3 region: CASSIDSVAGNTIYF. The CDR3 DNA is TGTGCCAGTAGTATAGACAGTGTAGCTGGAAACACCATATATTTT.